One T cell receptor beta chain is described in this entry. Its antigen is not known. The data stem from a study of a mutant IDH1 vaccine in newly diagnosed glioma. For the study at large: Standard pretreatment was either radiotherapy, temozolomide, or, for most, radiochemotherapy with temozolomide. At week 47 came visit V13, while visit V12 had come at week 35.

Germline values: CDR1 SGHAT, CDR2 FQNNGV. CDR3 length: 14 residues. V gave up 1 base and J gave up 5 bases, with 11 bases separating them. Time point defined: week 47, end of study. Every vaccine dose comprised 300 ug of mutant IDH1 20-mer peptide plus topical imiquimod. The study enrolled donors with new WHO grade 3 or 4 IDH1-mutant, ATRX-lost astrocytomas. Points from the study as a whole: Across multiple MHC alleles, around 92% of patients had vaccine-induced responses.

Only in-frame clones appear in the TCRdb table, and some are missing; sequencing was by immunoSEQ multiplex PCR. In the table there are about 50,000 clones, approximately 84% of which are singletons. The J gene is TRBJ2-5, the V gene TRBV11-2; the D gene is possibly TRBD1 (5 bases). The material sequenced was PBMCs, taken from a glioma patient whose treatment included an IDH1 peptide vaccine. The clonotype was recovered from a woman aged 30 to 39 with glioma. Some clones in this sample may be carry-over from other donors' samples. CDR3 amino acids: CASSLVQGTETQYF. The CDR3, as DNA: TGTGCCAGCAGCTTAGTGCAGGGAACGGAGACCCAGTACTTC.